These 28 T cell receptor beta chains share one sample of origin, sequenced in a study of T cells in Graves' hyperthyroidism and ophthalmopathy. Authors of the study amplified TCR beta CDR3 regions from RNA transcripts. A set of HTBI primers served as the primers for a first-round RT-PCR of the TCR CDR3. TCRdb called the multiplex PCR reads again in MiXCR, with one record for every CDR3 protein. Among roughly 700,000 distinct CDR3 sequences listed, 35% were seen once. Sequencing input: blood. The receptors shown here come from a middle-aged woman with Graves' hyperthyroidism.

This clonotype was seen many times. The chain uses TRBV5-1 and TRBJ1-6, with TRBD1 as a possible D gene (6 bases). Germline lookup yields CDR1 SGHRS and CDR2 YFSETQ. The germline V and J ends were trimmed by 0 bases and 8 bases, with 12 bases remaining between them. The CDR3 loop spans 15 amino acids. The CDR3 loop is CASSLAGQGYSPLHF. The CDR3 nucleotides are TGCGCCAGCAGCTTGGCCGGCCAGGGGTATTCACCCCTCCACTTT.

This clonotype occurred many times. CDR3 residues: CATSSLGTSNEQYF. CDR3 DNA sequence: TGTGCCACCAGCAGCTTGGGGACTAGCAACGAGCAGTACTTC. The chain joins TRBV15 to TRBJ2-7, with 9 bases lining up with TRBD2. The ends lost 3 bases at V and 5 bases at J; junction bases unmatched: 5. The CDR3 runs 14 residues. Germline CDR1 LNHNV, CDR2 YYDKDF (reference sequence). Together with reference TRBV15 and TRBJ2-7, the CDR3 gives the full variable domain: DAMVIQNPRYQVTQFGKPVTLSCSQTLNHNVMYWYQQKSSQAPKLLFHYYDKDFNNEADTPDNFQSRRPNTSFCFLDIRSPGLGDTAMYLCATSSLGTSNEQYFGPGTRLTVT.

The rearrangement links TRBV7-9 to TRBJ1-1; D possibly corresponds to TRBD1 (5 bases). Deletions cut 5 bases from V and 8 bases from J, with 12 bases between. The CDR3 runs 12 residues. CDR1 is SEHNR and CDR2 is FQNEAQ in the germline V gene (reference sequence). The CDR3 region has the DNA TGTGCCAGCAGCGTGGGACCGCGCGAAGCTTTCTTT. Its protein is CASSVGPREAFF.

The sample holds many counts of this clonotype. The chain recombines TRBV7-2 with TRBJ1-2, with 8 bases aligning to TRBD1. J lost 8 bases, V lost 5 bases, and 10 bases had no gene match. Germline CDR1 and CDR2: SGHTA and FQGNSA. CDR3 length equals 14 residues. CDR3 nucleotides: TGTGCCAGCAGCCCGGACAGGGTCGGGGGGGGCTACACCTTC. Translated: CASSPDRVGGGYTF.

The chain carries TRBV25-1 and TRBJ2-5; D is unresolved. The CDR3 loop spans 12 amino acids. CDR1 is MGHDK and CDR2 is SYGVNS in the germline V gene. The CDR3 loop reads CARDWTVETQYF. In DNA, the CDR3 is TGTGCTAGAGATTGGACGGTGGAGACCCAGTACTTC.

This clonotype was observed many times. The gene calls are TRBV19 and TRBJ1-6, with a weak D call TRBD1 (6 bases). CDR1 and CDR2 (germline): LNHDA, SQIVND (reference sequence). The CDR3 extends over 15 amino acids. Between the trimmed V and J ends, which lost 3 bases and 8 bases, there was a span of 14 bases. This chain's CDR3 is CASSIRQAWYSPLHF. The DNA of the CDR3 is TGTGCCAGTAGTATCAGACAGGCGTGGTATTCACCCCTCCACTTT.

A single count supports this clonotype. The CDR3 is CASSPQGGSFF. The DNA for the CDR3 is TGTGCCAGCAGTCCACAGGGTGGCTCTTTCTTT. The chain uses TRBV28 and TRBJ1-1, with D possibly being TRBD1 (6 bases). Trimming removed 5 bases at V and 12 bases at J, with 13 bases between. Germline CDR1 reads MDHEN; CDR2 reads SYDVKM. This CDR3 has 11 amino acids.

J is TRBJ2-5 and V is TRBV6-5; 7 bases line up with TRBD2. Trimming removed 0 bases from V and 7 bases from J; junction bases left unmatched: 5. Germline V gene data show CDR1 as MNHEY and CDR2 as SVGAGI. This CDR3 contains 14 residues. CDR3 nucleotides: TGTGCCAGCAGTTACTCGATCGGCGGGGGGACCCAGTACTTC. As protein: CASSYSIGGGTQYF.

This clonotype was counted at least ten times. The CDR3 bases are TGTGCCAGTAGTATCGAGCCTTCGAACACTGAAGCTTTCTTT. Translation: CASSIEPSNTEAFF. The rearrangement links TRBV19 to TRBJ1-1; D is ambiguous. CDR1 and CDR2 (germline): LNHDA, SQIVND (reference sequence). Between the trimmed V and J ends, which lost 3 bases and 1 base, there was a span of 9 bases. The CDR3 contains 14 residues.

This clonotype appeared many times. This sequence joins TRBV19 and TRBJ1-5; D remains ambiguous. Germline V gives CDR1 LNHDA, CDR2 SQIVND (reference sequence). The CDR3 sequence is 13 residues long. Between the trimmed V and J ends, which lost 5 bases and 9 bases, there was a span of 14 bases. The CDR3 bases are TGTGCCAGTAGTTTCGCAGAGGGTGGGCCCCAGCATTTT. Translating it yields CASSFAEGGPQHF.

V is TRBV5-1 and J is TRBJ1-1; TRBD1 matches at 8 bases. This CDR3 comprises 15 residues. Germline V gives CDR1 SGHRS, CDR2 YFSETQ. Unmatched junction bases numbered 4, after V lost 1 base and J lost 2 bases. The chain's CDR3 is CASSLQGAENTEAFF. The CDR3 nucleotides are TGCGCCAGCAGCTTGCAGGGGGCTGAAAACACTGAAGCTTTCTTT.

This clonotype was recorded many times. This chain links TRBV4-2 with TRBJ1-2; no clear D gene. V dropped 0 bases and J dropped 3 bases, with 8 bases sitting between them. This CDR3 has 14 residues. From germline, CDR1 is LGHNA and CDR2 YNFKEQ. The DNA of the CDR3 is TGTGCCAGCAGCCAAGAACCGAAGGACTATGGCTACACCTTC. The encoded protein is CASSQEPKDYGYTF.

The CDR3, as DNA: TGTGCCATCAGTGAGTCCCGGACAGCGGCAAATGAGCAGTTCTTC. This translates into CAISESRTAANEQFF. The chain employs TRBV10-3 and TRBJ2-1; D possibly corresponds to TRBD1 (6 bases). Germline V CDR1 and CDR2: ENHRY, SYGVKD. The V and J ends lost 0 bases and 7 bases respectively, with 13 bases between them. The CDR3 sequence is 15 residues long.

The sample holds a few counts of this clonotype. The J gene is TRBJ2-5, the V gene TRBV5-8; the D gene is possibly TRBD2 (6 bases). Between the trimmed V and J ends, which lost 1 base and 5 bases, there was a span of 21 bases. Germline CDR1 reads SGHTS; CDR2 reads YDEGEE. There are 17 residues in the CDR3. The DNA for the CDR3 is TGTGCCAGCAGCTTGTTTCTTGCGGGATCGGGGAGGGAGACCCAGTACTTC. Amino acid sequence: CASSLFLAGSGRETQYF. The entire variable domain, with the rest obtained from reference TRBV5-8 and TRBJ2-5, is as follows: EAGVTQSPTHLIKTRGQQATLRCSPISGHTSVYWYQQALGLGLQFLLWYDEGEERNRGNFPPRFSGRQFPNYSSELNVNALELEDSALYLCASSLFLAGSGRETQYFGPGTRLLVL.

The table lists this clonotype with many counts. The CDR3 reads CASSPIAGAEEQYF. CDR3 DNA: TGTGCCAGCAGCCCAATAGCGGGAGCTGAAGAGCAGTACTTC. V gene TRBV7-8 combines with J gene TRBJ2-7; 9 nucleotides agree with TRBD2. The J segment lost 7 bases and the V segment lost 5 bases, leaving 9 bases of the junction unmatched. CDR3 length: 14 amino acids. Looked up from germline, CDR1 is SGHVS and CDR2 is FQNEAQ.

The chain has TRBV20-1 and TRBJ2-5, with D perhaps assigned TRBD1 or TRBD2 (5 bases each). Trimming took 3 bases from V and 7 from J, leaving 9 bases between them. Germline V lookup: CDR1 DFQATT, CDR2 SNEGSKA (reference sequence). There are 11 residues in the CDR3. The CDR3 sequence: CSARSGGTQYF. The CDR3 coding sequence is TGCAGTGCTAGGTCTGGGGGGACCCAGTACTTC.

This chain links TRBV5-5 with TRBJ1-1, with a weak D call TRBD1 (6 bases). The CDR3 sequence is 14 residues long. Trimming shortened V by 2 bases and J by 4 bases, and 12 bases separated the two germline ends. Germline CDR1 SGHKS, CDR2 YYEKEE (reference sequence). This CDR3 is CASSLQGAGTEAFF. The CDR3 region has the DNA TGTGCCAGCAGCTTACAGGGTGCGGGCACTGAAGCTTTCTTT.

This clonotype was recorded at least ten times. The junction departs from germline at one end; a sequencing error may be responsible. The chain links TRBV10-2 to TRBJ2-7; 7 positions agree with TRBD1. There are 13 residues in the CDR3. Germline CDR1 WSHSY, CDR2 SAAADI. For the CDR3, the DNA is TGCGCCAGCAAACCTAGGGGGCTGTGGGGTTGGAACTTC. Translated: CASKPRGLWGWNF.

This chain joins TRBV5-8 and TRBJ2-7; D is possibly TRBD1 or TRBD2 (5 bases each). The germline V gene encodes CDR1 SGHTS and CDR2 YDEGEE. V was clipped by 4 bases and J by 4 bases, with 15 bases between them. This CDR3 has 14 residues. The CDR3 sequence: CASSLTLGDYEQYF. The CDR3 DNA reads as TGTGCCAGCAGCCTGACCTTGGGGGATTACGAGCAGTACTTC.

This clonotype was seen only a few times. This sequence joins TRBV12-3 or TRBV12-4 and TRBJ2-7; D is perhaps TRBD1 (5 bases). The germline V and J ends were trimmed by 7 bases and 0 bases, with 16 bases remaining between them. The CDR3 contains 15 residues. The CDR3 here is CASKSGRASSYEQYF. DNA of the CDR3: TGTGCCAGCAAATCGGGCAGGGCAAGCTCCTACGAGCAGTACTTC.

This clonotype was seen at least ten times. The chain joins TRBV10-3 to TRBJ1-2; the D gene is possibly TRBD1 (5 bases). V was trimmed by 7 bases and J by 4 bases, leaving 16 bases between them. The CDR3 spans 14 residues. The germline gives CDR1 ENHRY, CDR2 SYGVKD. CDR3 nucleotides: TGTGCCATCACCGAGTCCCGGGACTTCTATGGCTACACCTTC. It encodes CAITESRDFYGYTF.

This clonotype was seen many times. The chain couples TRBV6-2 or TRBV6-3 to TRBJ1-2, with D possibly matching TRBD1 (5 bases). Trimming removed 2 bases at V and 8 bases at J, with 9 bases between. Germline CDR1 and CDR2: MNHEY and SVGEGT. The CDR3 consists of 12 residues. As DNA, the CDR3 is TGTGCCAGCAGTTACGCAGGGAGAGGCTACACCTTC. Its translation: CASSYAGRGYTF.

The chain couples TRBV11-3 to TRBJ1-1; tentative D call: TRBD1 (6 bases). CDR3 length: 13 residues. The germline CDR1 and CDR2 sequences are SGHNT and YENEEA. V gave up 7 bases and J gave up 10 bases, with 19 bases separating them. As DNA, the CDR3 is TGTGCCAGCACCCTAGGGCAGGGGTCAGGAGCTTTCTTT. Translated: CASTLGQGSGAFF.

This clonotype was counted at least ten times. The chain links TRBV5-1 to TRBJ2-2; unclear D gene. The CDR3 loop spans 14 amino acids. V was trimmed by 4 bases and J by 4 bases, leaving 11 bases between them. Per germline, CDR1 SGHRS and CDR2 YFSETQ. The CDR3 nucleotides read TGCGCCAGCAGCCCAACGACCTCCACCGGGGAGCTGTTTTTT. This encodes CASSPTTSTGELFF.

This chain uses TRBV29-1 with TRBJ1-1, with D tentatively TRBD1 (5 bases). This CDR3 has 14 residues. The V end lost 3 bases, the J end lost 7 bases, and 18 bases lay between the germline ends. From germline, CDR1 is SQVTM and CDR2 ANQGSEA. DNA of the CDR3: TGCAGCGTTGACGAGGGACGCGCCGTCCATGAAGCTTTCTTT. Amino acid sequence: CSVDEGRAVHEAFF.

The chain has TRBV29-1 and TRBJ1-2; 7 nucleotides agree with TRBD1. This CDR3 spans 13 amino acids. Germline V gives CDR1 SQVTM, CDR2 ANQGSEA. CDR3 protein: CSLGHRGNYGYTF. The CDR3 region has the DNA TGCAGTTTGGGTCACAGGGGAAACTATGGCTACACCTTC. The full variable domain, with the rest looked up from reference TRBV29-1 and TRBJ1-2, is SAVISQKPSRDICQRGTSLTIQCQVDSQVTMMFWYRQQPGQSLTLIATANQGSEATYESGFVIDKFPISRPNLTFSTLTVSNMSPEDSSIYLCSLGHRGNYGYTFGSGTRLTVV.

This clonotype has a count of ten or more. The rearrangement uses TRBV4-1 and TRBJ1-2; D is unresolved. V lost 1 base to trimming and J lost 6 bases, with 15 bases between them. The CDR3 has 15 residues. The germline V gene has CDR1 MGHRA and CDR2 YSYEKL. As DNA, the CDR3 is TGCGCCAGCAGCCAAGGTCTGGGAGCGGTTAATGGCTACACCTTC. Protein product: CASSQGLGAVNGYTF.

This clonotype was recorded many times. The rearrangement links TRBV29-1 to TRBJ2-5, with D tentatively TRBD1 or TRBD2 (5 bases each). The CDR3 runs 13 residues. Germline V gene data show CDR1 as SQVTM and CDR2 as ANQGSEA. Trimming took off 2 bases at V and 2 bases at J, with 9 bases between the two ends. This CDR3 is CSVESGRQETQYF. CDR3 DNA sequence: TGCAGCGTTGAATCGGGACGGCAAGAGACCCAGTACTTC.